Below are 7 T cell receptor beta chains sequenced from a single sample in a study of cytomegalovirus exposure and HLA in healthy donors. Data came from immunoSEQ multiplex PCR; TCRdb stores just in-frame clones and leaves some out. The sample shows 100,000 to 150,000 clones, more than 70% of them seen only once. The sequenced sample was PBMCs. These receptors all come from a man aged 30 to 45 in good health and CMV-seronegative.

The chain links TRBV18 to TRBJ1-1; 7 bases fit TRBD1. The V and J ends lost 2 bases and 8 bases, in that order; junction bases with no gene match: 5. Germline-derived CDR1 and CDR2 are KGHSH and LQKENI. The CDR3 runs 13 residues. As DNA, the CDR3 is TGTGCCAGCTCACCAATGAGGGACAGCGAAGCTTTCTTT. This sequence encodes CASSPMRDSEAFF.

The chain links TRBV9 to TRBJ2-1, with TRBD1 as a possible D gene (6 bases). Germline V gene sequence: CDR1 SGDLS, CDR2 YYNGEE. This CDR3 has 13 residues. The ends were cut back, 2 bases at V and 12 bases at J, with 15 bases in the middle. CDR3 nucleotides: TGTGCCAGCAGCGTGAACACAGGGCAAGGGCAGTTCTTC. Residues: CASSVNTGQGQFF.

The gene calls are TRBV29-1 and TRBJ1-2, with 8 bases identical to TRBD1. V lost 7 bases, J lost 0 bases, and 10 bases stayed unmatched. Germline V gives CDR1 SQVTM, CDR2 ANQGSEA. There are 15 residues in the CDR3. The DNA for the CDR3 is TGCAGCGCCGAGGACAGGGATCCAGCTAACTATGGCTACACCTTC. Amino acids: CSAEDRDPANYGYTF. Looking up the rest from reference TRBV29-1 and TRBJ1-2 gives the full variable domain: SAVISQKPSRDICQRGTSLTIQCQVDSQVTMMFWYRQQPGQSLTLIATANQGSEATYESGFVIDKFPISRPNLTFSTLTVSNMSPEDSSIYLCSAEDRDPANYGYTFGSGTRLTVV.

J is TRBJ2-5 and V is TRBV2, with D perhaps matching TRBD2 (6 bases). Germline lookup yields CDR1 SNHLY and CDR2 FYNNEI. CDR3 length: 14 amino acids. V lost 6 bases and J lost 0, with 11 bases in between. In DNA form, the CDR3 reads TGTGCCAGCAGGGAAAGCGGGTACCAAGAGACCCAGTACTTC. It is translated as CASRESGYQETQYF.

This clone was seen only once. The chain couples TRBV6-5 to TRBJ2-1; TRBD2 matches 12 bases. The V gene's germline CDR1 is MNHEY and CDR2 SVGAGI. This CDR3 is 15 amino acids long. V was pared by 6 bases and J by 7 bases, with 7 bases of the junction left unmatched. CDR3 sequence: CASSRTSGRRNEQFF. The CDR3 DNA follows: TGTGCCAGCAGCCGAACTAGCGGGAGGAGGAATGAGCAGTTCTTC.

CDR3 residues: CSVGLTNTGELFF. The CDR3 DNA reads as TGCAGCGTGGGACTGACGAACACCGGGGAGCTGTTTTTT. The V and J genes are TRBV29-1 and TRBJ2-2; tentatively, D is TRBD2 (6 bases). CDR3 size: 13 residues. Trimming left V 6 bases short and J 0 bases short, with 8 bases between. Germline V lookup: CDR1 SQVTM, CDR2 ANQGSEA.

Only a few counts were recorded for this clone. The CDR3 region has the DNA TGTGCCAGCAGCCCGATCGGGTACGGTCAGGGGGATGGCTACACCTTC. Protein: CASSPIGYGQGDGYTF. The rearrangement uses TRBV7-2 and TRBJ1-2; 7 positions match TRBD1. Trimming cost V 5 bases and J 6 bases; bases outside gene matches: 15. Germline values: CDR1 SGHTA, CDR2 FQGNSA. The CDR3 is 16 residues long.